A selection of T cell receptor beta chains follows, all from one sample in a study of cytomegalovirus exposure and HLA in healthy donors. The repertoire was sequenced with immunoSEQ multiplex PCR; TCRdb's copy has only in-frame clones and lacks some. This sample has some 100,000 clones, with 65% to 85% found just once. Sequenced material: PBMCs. These receptors came from a female donor in good health and CMV-seropositive. Each CDR3 is given with its conserved first and last residue. Each record gives: D gene, J gene, V gene, clone size, CDR3 protein, CDR3 DNA. A D gene is named only where the DNA matches it firmly. Expanded clones are given a class, and other clones once, few, many or no size at all.

d_gene: .
j_gene: TRBJ2-1
v_gene: TRBV6-6
abundance: few
CDR3aa: CASSYRQSSYNEQFF
CDR3nt: TGTGCCAGCAGTTACCGACAGAGCTCCTACAATGAGCAGTTCTTC

d_gene: TRBD2
j_gene: TRBJ2-4
v_gene: TRBV19
abundance: once
CDR3aa: CASSTRRGVLKNIQYF
CDR3nt: TGTGCCAGTAGTACCCGTCGGGGGGTGCTCAAAAACATTCAGTACTTC

d_gene: .
j_gene: TRBJ1-5
v_gene: TRBV9
abundance: .
CDR3aa: CASSRSVSNQPQHF
CDR3nt: TGTGCCAGCAGCCGTAGCGTTAGCAATCAGCCCCAGCATTTT

d_gene: .
j_gene: TRBJ1-2
v_gene: TRBV7-8
abundance: .
CDR3aa: CASSSTRGGYGYTF
CDR3nt: TGTGCCAGCAGCTCCACGAGGGGGGGCTATGGCTACACCTTC

d_gene: TRBD2
j_gene: TRBJ2-7
v_gene: TRBV4-2
abundance: few
CDR3aa: CASSPPVGSGSGYEQYF
CDR3nt: TGTGCCAGCAGCCCTCCCGTTGGTAGCGGGAGCGGATACGAGCAGTACTTC

d_gene: TRBD1
j_gene: TRBJ1-2
v_gene: TRBV7-9
abundance: .
CDR3aa: CASLSVGQGGGYTF
CDR3nt: TGTGCCAGCCTCAGCGTCGGACAGGGTGGCGGCTACACCTTC

d_gene: TRBD2
j_gene: TRBJ2-4
v_gene: TRBV15
abundance: .
CDR3aa: CATRGLAGGYNIQYF
CDR3nt: TGTGCCACCAGGGGGCTAGCGGGAGGATATAACATTCAGTACTTC

d_gene: TRBD1
j_gene: TRBJ1-1
v_gene: TRBV28
abundance: .
CDR3aa: CASSFLTGDMNTEAFF
CDR3nt: TGTGCCAGCAGTTTTTTGACAGGGGACATGAACACTGAAGCTTTCTTT

d_gene: TRBD1
j_gene: TRBJ1-2
v_gene: TRBV18
abundance: .
CDR3aa: CASSPQGQGNYGYTF
CDR3nt: TGTGCCAGCTCACCCCAGGGACAGGGGAACTATGGCTACACCTTC

d_gene: .
j_gene: TRBJ1-4
v_gene: TRBV4-3
abundance: once
CDR3aa: CASSQDRSGAGEKLFF
CDR3nt: TGCGCCAGCAGCCAAGATAGGTCAGGGGCGGGCGAAAAACTGTTTTTT

d_gene: .
j_gene: TRBJ2-5
v_gene: TRBV12-5
abundance: .
CDR3aa: CASGLVGGETQYF
CDR3nt: TGTGCTAGTGGTTTGGTAGGGGGAGAGACCCAGTACTTC

d_gene: .
j_gene: TRBJ1-6
v_gene: TRBV6-5
abundance: .
CDR3aa: CASSYSRVNNSPLHF
CDR3nt: TGTGCCAGCAGTTACTCGAGGGTAAATAATTCACCCCTCCACTTT

d_gene: TRBD1
j_gene: TRBJ1-2
v_gene: TRBV14
abundance: once
CDR3aa: CASSQGWGQIYGYTF
CDR3nt: TGTGCCAGCAGCCAAGGTTGGGGACAGATATATGGCTACACCTTC

d_gene: .
j_gene: TRBJ2-6
v_gene: TRBV7-3
abundance: few
CDR3aa: CASSFTGFNSGANVLTF
CDR3nt: TGTGCCAGCAGCTTCACAGGGTTCAACTCTGGGGCCAACGTCCTGACTTTC

d_gene: .
j_gene: TRBJ1-2
v_gene: TRBV28
abundance: .
CDR3aa: CASSGQSYYGYTF
CDR3nt: TGTGCCAGCAGTGGACAGTCCTACTATGGCTACACCTTC

d_gene: .
j_gene: TRBJ2-5
v_gene: TRBV28
abundance: .
CDR3aa: CASSPSTGLRETQYF
CDR3nt: TGTGCCAGCAGTCCCTCGACAGGACTCAGGGAGACCCAGTACTTC

d_gene: .
j_gene: TRBJ1-1
v_gene: TRBV18
abundance: .
CDR3aa: CASQKGDTTEAFF
CDR3nt: TGTGCCAGCCAAAAAGGGGACACCACTGAAGCTTTCTTT